The rows below give T cell receptor beta chains drawn from one sample of a study of cytomegalovirus exposure and HLA in healthy donors. Clones were sequenced by immunoSEQ multiplex PCR, and TCRdb holds only the in-frame ones, with some missing. The table shows 130,000 to 150,000 clones, with approximately 88% occurring only once. The specimen sequenced was PBMCs. These receptors all stem from a woman aged 18-29 years in good health and CMV-seropositive. The CDR3 runs from the conserved cysteine through the conserved F or W. Fields, in order: J gene, D gene, V gene, clone size, CDR3 DNA, CDR3 protein. The D gene is left open where the match is weak. Rows give clone size only sometimes, using once, few, many, or a class for an expanded clone.

>TRBJ2-2|TRBD1|TRBV30|-
TGTGCCTGGGAAGGGACAGGATGGACCGGGGAGCTGTTTTTT
CAWEGTGWTGELFF
>TRBJ2-1|-|TRBV29-1|-
TGCAGCGTTGATTGGACGGGAGTTGGGAATGAGCAGTTCTTC
CSVDWTGVGNEQFF
>TRBJ2-2|TRBD2|TRBV9|once
TGTGCCAGCAGCCCCGGGGCGGGAGGCCCTTACACCGGGGAGCTGTTTTTT
CASSPGAGGPYTGELFF
>TRBJ1-2|TRBD1|TRBV27|-
TGTGCCAGCAGTTCAGACAGGGAATATGGCTACACCTTC
CASSSDREYGYTF
>TRBJ2-2|TRBD2|TRBV11-2|-
TGTGCCAGCAGCTCAGGGAGGGCTAGCGGGAGCCACGGGGAGCTGTTTTTT
CASSSGRASGSHGELFF
>TRBJ2-7|-|TRBV28|-
TGTGCCAGCAGTTCCCACCTTTTCGCGGACAAACCGTTCTCCTACGAGCAGTACTTC
CASSSHLFADKPFSYEQYF
>TRBJ1-4|TRBD1|TRBV28|-
TGTGCCAGCAGTCTGGGACAGGTTCGCGGTGAAAAACTGTTTTTT
CASSLGQVRGEKLFF
>TRBJ2-3|TRBD2|TRBV15|-
TGTGCCACCAGCAGAGTCGTGGGACAGGGGCGCGGGACTAGCGGGGCCCACACAGATACGCAGTATTTT
CATSRVVGQGRGTSGAHTDTQYF
>TRBJ1-2|TRBD1|TRBV5-4|-
TGTGCCAGCAGCGGCCCGGGACAGGGTAATGGCTACACCTTC
CASSGPGQGNGYTF
>TRBJ2-2|-|TRBV28|-
TGTGCCAGCCATATGACTAGTGGGGCAATCGGCGGGGAGCTGTTTTTT
CASHMTSGAIGGELFF
>TRBJ2-1|TRBD2|TRBV9|-
TGTGCCAGCAGCGTCACTAGCGGGAGGGGGAATGAGCAGTTCTTC
CASSVTSGRGNEQFF
>TRBJ2-2|-|TRBV19|-
TGTGCCAGTAGTATTCTCAGGGGCACCGGGGAGCTGTTTTTT
CASSILRGTGELFF
>TRBJ2-5|TRBD2|TRBV25-1|-
TGTGCCAGCAGTGATTATGGAACTAGCGGGAGAATAAAGGAGACCCAGTACTTC
CASSDYGTSGRIKETQYF
>TRBJ2-7|TRBD1|TRBV19|-
TGTGCCAGTAGTCAACTTACCGGGACAGGGGGCTACGAGCAGTACTTC
CASSQLTGTGGYEQYF
>TRBJ1-2|-|TRBV30|few
TGTGCCTGGAGTCCAGGGCCCTATGGCTACACCTTC
CAWSPGPYGYTF
>TRBJ2-4|TRBD1|TRBV29-1|-
TGCAGCGTTGAAGTAGGGACAGGGTTCGACAAAAACATTCAGTACTTC
CSVEVGTGFDKNIQYF
>TRBJ2-5|-|TRBV5-1|-
TGCGCCAGCAACGAGATCCCACAGGGACAAGAGACCCAGTACTTC
CASNEIPQGQETQYF
>TRBJ1-1|-|TRBV30|-
TGTGCCTGGAGTGTACGGGGCACTGAAGCTTTCTTT
CAWSVRGTEAFF
>TRBJ2-7|-|TRBV30|-
TGTGCCTGGAGTACCGGGAGTAAATACGAGCAGTACTTC
CAWSTGSKYEQYF
>TRBJ2-2|TRBD1|TRBV5-4|-
TGTGCCAGCAGCTTCGGGACAGCCAACACCGGGGAGCTGTTTTTT
CASSFGTANTGELFF
>TRBJ2-1|-|TRBV29-1|-
TGCAGCGTTGCTGACAGTTTCAGCTCCTACAATGAGCAGTTCTTC
CSVADSFSSYNEQFF
>TRBJ2-7|TRBD2|TRBV5-6|-
TGTGCCAGCAGCCCGGTTAGTAGAGCGGGGACCTCCGAGCAGTACTTC
CASSPVSRAGTSEQYF